These T cell receptor beta chains were read from a single sample in a study of blood T cell repertoires in COVID-19. Produced via immunoSEQ multiplex PCR; TCRdb's table is partial and in-frame only. This repertoire shows roughly 73,000 clones, about 86% found once; its top ten account for 3.9%. The specimen was peripheral blood. These TCRs come from a man between 65 and 85 years old with active COVID-19. Both conserved end residues are trimmed from each CDR3.

TRBV3-1/TRBV3-2 | ASSQGTGQTYEQY
TRBV7-6 | ASSLNVLGTDTQY
TRBV24-1 | ATSDLQGLAGDTQY
TRBV7-2 | ASSLRGDQETQY
TRBV9 | ASSQGLAQDGEQF
TRBV5-6 | ASPQGHTGNEQY
TRBV28 | ASSLVFGLVPRRGEQY
TRBV12-3/TRBV12-4 | ASSDTNEQF
TRBV11-2 | ASSLAGTGAEKLF
TRBV5-4 | ASSPGGPASSYNEQF
TRBV6-2/TRBV6-3 | ASSYTVAEQF
TRBV5-1 | ASSFHRGGYEQY
TRBV28 | ASSLGAAYEQY
TRBV12-3/TRBV12-4 | ASSPQGGELF
TRBV24-1 | ATSDPLTAEQY
TRBV27 | ASRQGTAYEQY
TRBV7-9 | ASSAGIWEDEQY
TRBV3-1/TRBV3-2 | ASSRTDRGSSEAF
TRBV6-5 | ASSYSGSGDIQY
TRBV5-4 | ASRPGQVLGYT
TRBV30 | ASPGRLAGGLDEQF
TRBV19 | ASSIEAGYSYEQY
TRBV19 | ASSLPVPGAGVRHMDTQY
TRBV9 | ASSVGTAPESPLH
TRBV10-3 | AISRLADSNEQF
TRBV19 | ASRPSTSGRPDTQY
TRBV23-1 | ASSQSSKDSLGLAKNIQY
TRBV7-9 | ASSPRVGGPEAF